These 2 T cell receptor beta chains were sequenced from one sample in a study of T-cell reconstitution after alpha-beta-depleted transplantation in children. Unique molecular identifiers tagged the TCRbeta library. One entry per CDR3 protein results from TCRdb running MiXCR on the PCR reads. Counted here are about 540,000 distinct CDR3 sequences, 15% to 20% occurring once; the ten biggest clones make up about 3.1%. Sequences were derived from PBMCs from the stem cell graft donor, sampled from the stem cell graft. All receptors derive from a human donor who donated a stem cell graft to a child with acute lymphoblastic leukemia.

This clonotype was counted a single time. This chain joins TRBV5-6 and TRBJ1-4, with D unresolved. V dropped 0 bases and J dropped 8 bases, with 17 bases sitting between them. The CDR3 covers 16 residues. Germline V CDR1 and CDR2: SGHDT, YYEEEE. In DNA, the CDR3 is TGTGCCAGCAGCTTGGACGTTGGATCGAAGGGCGAAAAACTGTTTTTT. This sequence encodes CASSLDVGSKGEKLFF.

The chain uses TRBV12-3 or TRBV12-4 and TRBJ1-1; tentative D call: TRBD1 (6 bases). This CDR3 region has 18 residues. The V end was cut by 2 bases, the J end by 2 bases, with 21 bases between. As DNA, the CDR3 is TGTGCCAGCAGTTTATGGGAGGGGGTTGGCCTCCGAAACACTGAAGCTTTCTTT. Protein product: CASSLWEGVGLRNTEAFF.